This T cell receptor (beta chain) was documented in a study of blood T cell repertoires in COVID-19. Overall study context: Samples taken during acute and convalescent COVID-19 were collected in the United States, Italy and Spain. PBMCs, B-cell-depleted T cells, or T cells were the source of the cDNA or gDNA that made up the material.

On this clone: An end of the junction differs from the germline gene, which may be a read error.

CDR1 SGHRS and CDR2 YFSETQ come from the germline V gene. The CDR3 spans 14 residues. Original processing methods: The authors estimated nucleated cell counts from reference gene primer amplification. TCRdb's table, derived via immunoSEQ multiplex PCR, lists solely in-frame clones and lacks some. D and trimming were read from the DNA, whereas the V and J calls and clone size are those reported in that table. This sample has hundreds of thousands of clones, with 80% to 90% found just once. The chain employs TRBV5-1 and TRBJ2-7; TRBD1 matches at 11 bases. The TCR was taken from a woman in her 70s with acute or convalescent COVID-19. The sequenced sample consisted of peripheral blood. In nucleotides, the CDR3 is TGCCCCAGCAGCGGGGGGACAGGGGGAGTCGAGCAGTACTTC. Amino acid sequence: CPSSGGTGGVEQYF.